Below are 30 T cell receptor beta chains sequenced from a single sample in a study of blood T cells in healthy people across ages. A second PCR, run for roughly 7 to 11 cycles, used a sample-barcoded 5' primer plus a J-beta primer mix. One entry per CDR3 protein, called by TCRdb with MiXCR from the 5' RACE reads. The profile shows about 730,000 distinct CDR3 sequences, 43% of them singletons. The sample comprised blood. The receptor source for this set is a woman in her sixties in good health.

In its sample, this clonotype was seen a few times. This chain links TRBV10-3 with TRBJ2-5, with a weak D call TRBD2 (7 bases). Trimming stripped 3 bases from V and 4 bases from J, with 18 bases between. Germline V gene sequence: CDR1 ENHRY, CDR2 SYGVKD. This CDR3 spans 16 amino acids. CDR3 nucleotides: TGTGCCATCAGTGATTCCCCCCGGGGGGCAGGAGAGACCCAGTACTTC. Its protein is CAISDSPRGAGETQYF.

The chain is built from TRBV6-2 or TRBV6-3 and TRBJ2-1; possibly TRBD1 for D (6 bases). The length of the CDR3 is 17 residues. The ends were cut back, 6 bases at V and 0 bases at J, with 18 bases in the middle. The V gene's germline CDR1 is MNHEY and CDR2 SVGEGT. CDR3 DNA sequence: TGTGCCAGCAGGGATTACGTTCAGGGGAGCTCCTACAATGAGCAGTTCTTC. Its protein is CASRDYVQGSSYNEQFF.

This clonotype has ten or more counts. The chain combines TRBV29-1 with TRBJ2-1, with TRBD1 as a possible D gene (6 bases). Trimming left V 3 bases short and J 0 bases short, with 18 bases between. Looked up from germline, CDR1 is SQVTM and CDR2 is ANQGSEA. The CDR3 runs 17 residues. The CDR3 bases are TGCAGCGTTGACCGTTCTCCGGGACAACGCTCCTACAATGAGCAGTTCTTC. It specifies CSVDRSPGQRSYNEQFF.

This clonotype occurred a few times. The CDR3 DNA reads as TGTGCCAGCAGTGAAAACCCACCCGGGCCCTACGAGCAGTACTTC. Its translation: CASSENPPGPYEQYF. V gene TRBV25-1 combines with J gene TRBJ2-7; no reliable D call. Germline assignment: CDR1 MGHDK and CDR2 SYGVNS. The V gene lost 2 bases and the J gene lost 2 bases, with 13 bases spanning the gap. The CDR3 length is 15 residues.

This rearrangement joins TRBV7-2 to TRBJ1-1; D is undetermined. Trimming left V 4 bases short and J 1 base short, with 7 bases between. Germline V gene data show CDR1 as SGHTA and CDR2 as FQGNSA. This CDR3 is 13 amino acids long. CDR3 residues: CASSWTPNTEAFF. The CDR3 DNA is TGTGCCAGCAGCTGGACCCCGAACACTGAAGCTTTCTTT.

In this sample, this clonotype turned up a few times. The chain uses TRBV12-3 or TRBV12-4 and TRBJ1-5; D unresolved. V lost 4 bases and J lost 0, with 10 bases in between. The CDR3 has 15 residues. The CDR3 sequence is CASSWHPDSNQPQHF. The CDR3 DNA sequence: TGTGCCAGCAGTTGGCACCCCGATAGCAATCAGCCCCAGCATTTT.

This clonotype has at least ten counts. The rearrangement uses TRBV4-2 and TRBJ2-1; no firm D call. Trimming cost V 0 bases and J 0 bases, with 9 bases left between them. This CDR3 is built from 16 residues. Germline CDR1 reads LGHNA; CDR2 reads YNFKEQ. CDR3: CASSQDLSSSYNEQFF. In nucleotides, the CDR3 is TGTGCCAGCAGCCAAGATCTCAGTAGCTCCTACAATGAGCAGTTCTTC.

The rearrangement uses TRBV6-1 and TRBJ2-1; TRBD1 matches at 10 bases. J lost 7 bases, V lost 8 bases, and 11 bases had no gene match. This CDR3 is built from 15 residues. Looked up from germline, CDR1 is MNHNS and CDR2 is SASEGT. CDR3 nucleotide sequence: TGTGCCAGCGATCGTGGACAGGGGGTTACTAATGAGCAGTTCTTC. It specifies CASDRGQGVTNEQFF.

J is TRBJ2-3 and V is TRBV20-1, with D perhaps given as TRBD1 or TRBD2 (5 bases each). The CDR3 has 14 residues. Deletions cut 6 bases from V and 0 bases from J, with 13 bases between. The germline gives CDR1 DFQATT, CDR2 SNEGSKA (reference sequence). For the CDR3, the DNA is TGCAGTGCCCCCAAGGGGAGTAGCACAGATACGCAGTATTTT. It is translated as CSAPKGSSTDTQYF.

The V call is TRBV29-1, the J call TRBJ2-1; D might be TRBD2 (5 bases). Germline values: CDR1 SQVTM, CDR2 ANQGSEA. The V and J ends lost 2 bases and 3 bases respectively, with 17 bases between them. This CDR3 comprises 16 residues. CDR3: CSVELGPPGYYNEQFF. The DNA of the CDR3 is TGCAGCGTTGAATTGGGTCCACCGGGATACTACAATGAGCAGTTCTTC.

The rearrangement links TRBV7-2 to TRBJ2-7; possible D gene TRBD1, 5 bases. The V gene lost 5 bases and the J gene lost 1 base, with 12 bases spanning the gap. Germline V lookup: CDR1 SGHTA, CDR2 FQGNSA. CDR3 length: 14 residues. The CDR3, as DNA: TGTGCCAGCAGCAAGACAGAGCTTTCCTACGAGCAGTACTTC. Translation: CASSKTELSYEQYF.

This chain joins TRBV6-6 and TRBJ1-5; D call uncertain. Trimming took 6 bases from V and 4 from J, leaving 16 bases between them. This CDR3 has 15 amino acids. Germline CDR1 is MNHNY and CDR2 is SVGAGI (reference sequence). The CDR3 nucleotides are TGTGCCAGCAGCCCCCGACCGGGAAGGAATCAGCCCCAGCATTTT. Protein product: CASSPRPGRNQPQHF.

The chain carries TRBV7-9 and TRBJ2-7; TRBD2 matches at 14 bases. The CDR3 length is 16 residues. Germline assignment: CDR1 SEHNR and CDR2 FQNEAQ (reference sequence). The V gene end was trimmed by 5 bases and the J gene end by 3 bases; junction bases not matched to a gene: 6. CDR3 loop: CASSETSGRAYYEQYF. In DNA form, the CDR3 reads TGTGCCAGCAGCGAGACTAGCGGGAGGGCTTACTACGAGCAGTACTTC.

The rearrangement joins TRBV7-7 to TRBJ2-3; weak D call: TRBD1 (5 bases). There are 16 residues in the CDR3. V was pared by 0 bases and J by 2 bases, with 12 bases between. Germline V gene lookup returns CDR1 SSHAT and CDR2 FNYEAQ (reference sequence). The CDR3 here is CASSLARQPHTDTQYF. The CDR3 DNA sequence: TGTGCCAGCAGCTTAGCGCGACAGCCCCACACAGATACGCAGTATTTT.

The CDR3 protein is CAGGTGGTYEQYF. DNA of the CDR3: TGTGCCGGAGGGACAGGGGGTACGTACGAGCAGTACTTC. V is TRBV6-2 or TRBV6-3 and J is TRBJ2-4, with 11 bases aligning to TRBD1. The J call may be in error: the DNA end matches TRBJ2-7 better. Per germline, CDR1 MNHEY and CDR2 SVGEGT. CDR3 length: 13 residues.

The chain combines TRBV30 with TRBJ2-7, with 7 bases identical to TRBD2. The end of the DNA is better explained by TRBJ2-5, so the J call may be wrong. There are 14 residues in the CDR3. The germline CDR1 and CDR2 sequences are GTSNPN and SVGIG (reference sequence). The CDR3 protein is CAWSVGEGRETQYF. The CDR3 nucleotides are TGTGCCTGGAGTGTGGGGGAGGGCCGAGAGACCCAGTACTTC.

The table lists this clonotype with a few counts. The chain carries TRBV7-6 and TRBJ1-1; no definite D call. V shed 0 bases and J shed 1 base, with 9 bases lying between them. This CDR3 comprises 15 residues. Germline V gene data show CDR1 as SGHVS and CDR2 as FNYEAQ. CDR3 nucleotide sequence: TGTGCCAGCAGCTTAGCCGGGCGGGGGAACACTGAAGCTTTCTTT. As protein: CASSLAGRGNTEAFF.

This clonotype appeared a few times. A much more abundant neighbour one base away suggests this may be a read error. The chain links TRBV20-1 to TRBJ2-3, with 9 bases that match TRBD2. Germline loops: CDR1 DFQATT, CDR2 SNEGSKA (reference sequence). This CDR3 has 17 amino acids. The V gene end was trimmed by 1 base and the J gene end by 2 bases; junction bases not matched to a gene: 10. Written as DNA, the CDR3 is TGCAGTGCTAGAGGGCTAGCGGGGAGACTAACCACAGATACGCAGTATTTT. This sequence encodes CSARGLAGRLTTDTQYF.

This rearrangement joins TRBV7-9 to TRBJ2-5, with 7 bases identical to TRBD2. The CDR3 covers 14 residues. V was clipped by 7 bases and J by 0 bases; unmatched bases: 5. In germline, CDR1 is SEHNR, CDR2 FQNEAQ (reference sequence). The CDR3 coding sequence is TGTGCCAGCAATGGGCGGGGGTACCAAGAGACCCAGTACTTC. Amino acids: CASNGRGYQETQYF. The variable domain in full, with the rest retrieved from reference TRBV7-9 and TRBJ2-5, is DTGVSQNPRHKITKRGQNVTFRCDPISEHNRLYWYRQTLGQGPEFLTYFQNEAQLEKSRLLSDRFSAERPKGSFSTLEIQRTEQGDSAMYLCASNGRGYQETQYFGPGTRLLVL.

Only a few counts were recorded for this clonotype. The chain uses TRBV7-3 and TRBJ2-3, with 14 nucleotides matching TRBD2. In germline, CDR1 is SGHTA, CDR2 FQGTGA. V was clipped by 5 bases and J by 6 bases; unmatched bases: 7. This CDR3 region has 16 residues. CDR3 protein: CASSLPTSGRDDTQYF. Here the CDR3 DNA reads TGTGCCAGCAGCCTACCGACTAGCGGGAGGGACGATACGCAGTATTTT. Together with reference TRBV7-3 and TRBJ2-3, the CDR3 gives the full variable domain: GAGVSQTPSNKVTEKGKYVELRCDPISGHTALYWYRQSLGQGPEFLIYFQGTGAADDSGLPNDRFFAVRPEGSVSTLKIQRTERGDSAVYLCASSLPTSGRDDTQYFGPGTRLTVL.

The rearrangement joins TRBV18 to TRBJ1-1; D is possibly TRBD1 (6 bases). Germline values: CDR1 KGHSH, CDR2 LQKENI. The CDR3 contains 15 residues. Trimming took 4 bases from V and 3 from J, leaving 15 bases between them. CDR3 amino acids: CASSLYRVIDTEAFF. The DNA of the CDR3 is TGTGCCAGCTCACTCTACAGGGTTATCGACACTGAAGCTTTCTTT. Full variable domain (remainder filled in from reference TRBV18 and TRBJ1-1): NAGVMQNPRHLVRRRGQEARLRCSPMKGHSHVYWYRQLPEEGLKFMVYLQKENIIDESGMPKERFSAEFPKEGPSILRIQQVVRGDSAAYFCASSLYRVIDTEAFFGQGTRLTVV.

The J gene is TRBJ1-5, the V gene TRBV20-1; D not certain. Trimming stripped 4 bases from V and 5 bases from J, with 9 bases between. Per germline, CDR1 DFQATT and CDR2 SNEGSKA (reference sequence). The CDR3 is 12 amino acids. The CDR3, as DNA: TGCAGTGCTACCGACGGGGATCAGCCCCAGCATTTT. This translates into CSATDGDQPQHF.

J is TRBJ1-5 and V is TRBV20-1; TRBD1 aligns across 7 bases. Germline assignment: CDR1 DFQATT and CDR2 SNEGSKA (reference sequence). The CDR3 extends over 13 amino acids. The DNA for the CDR3 is TGCAGCTCGACAGGGACGCGCAATCAGCCCCAGCATTTT. This encodes CSSTGTRNQPQHF.

This chain joins TRBV20-1 and TRBJ2-1, with D hard to call. This CDR3 has 15 amino acids. CDR1 and CDR2 from the germline V gene are DFQATT and SNEGSKA (reference sequence). V lost 3 bases, J lost 5 bases, and 17 bases lay in between. CDR3 bases: TGCAGTGCTAGCCCGGGCAGGTACATTGACAATGAGCAGTTCTTC. It encodes CSASPGRYIDNEQFF.

In the case of this clonotype: This may be a read error: a much more frequent sequence differs by one nucleotide. The genes are TRBV7-9 and TRBJ2-3, with TRBD1 identical over 8 bases. CDR3 length equals 15 residues. The junction had 7 bases not matched to a gene; V was cut back by 5 bases and J by 3 bases. CDR1 is SEHNR and CDR2 is FQNEAQ in the germline V gene (reference sequence). The CDR3 DNA reads as TGTGCCAGCAGCAGGCCGGGACAGGTAACAGATACGCAGTATTTT. This sequence encodes CASSRPGQVTDTQYF.

This clonotype has just a few counts. The CDR3 DNA reads TGTGCCAGCAACTATGGGGGCGGCTACACCTTC. It codes for CASNYGGGYTF. V gene TRBV5-5 combines with J gene TRBJ1-2; perhaps TRBD1 as D (6 bases). Germline V gives CDR1 SGHKS, CDR2 YYEKEE (reference sequence). V lost 6 bases and J 8 bases, leaving 11 bases between the germline ends. The CDR3 totals 11 residues.

The chain is built from TRBV7-2 and TRBJ2-2; D gene ambiguous. Germline CDR1 is SGHTA and CDR2 is FQGNSA. Between the trimmed V and J ends, which lost 5 bases and 0 bases, there was a span of 13 bases. This CDR3 spans 16 amino acids. The CDR3 sequence: CASSPNLGSNTGELFF. The CDR3 DNA reads as TGTGCCAGCAGCCCAAACCTGGGGTCGAACACCGGGGAGCTGTTTTTT. Complete variable domain (other parts from reference TRBV7-2 and TRBJ2-2): GAGVSQSPSNKVTEKGKDVELRCDPISGHTALYWYRQSLGQGLEFLIYFQGNSAPDKSGLPSDRFSAERTGGSVSTLTIQRTQQEDSAVYLCASSPNLGSNTGELFFGEGSRLTVL.

The rearrangement uses TRBV6-5 and TRBJ2-1, with 7 bases lining up with TRBD2. Germline loops: CDR1 MNHEY, CDR2 SVGAGI. The J segment lost 6 bases and the V segment lost 2 bases, leaving 10 bases of the junction unmatched. The CDR3 totals 16 residues. The CDR3 coding sequence is TGTGCCAGCAGTTACATTCTAAGCGGGATAGCCAATGAGCAGTTCTTC. As protein: CASSYILSGIANEQFF.

CDR3 nucleotides: TGTGCCAGCAGCTCAGACCGCCTTGGGGCTGAAGCTTTCTTT. Its translation: CASSSDRLGAEAFF. The rearrangement links TRBV7-9 to TRBJ1-1; D not resolved. The CDR3 totals 14 residues. Trimming left V 4 bases short and J 6 bases short, with 15 bases between. Germline V CDR1 and CDR2: SEHNR, FQNEAQ (reference sequence).

This clonotype was observed a few times. CDR3 DNA: TGTGCCACCAGTGATGGGGGGAGCAATGAGCAGTTCTTC. It codes for CATSDGGSNEQFF. J is TRBJ2-1 and V is TRBV24-1; D may be TRBD2 (6 bases). The CDR3 is 13 residues long. Germline assignment: CDR1 KGHDR and CDR2 SFDVKD. The V end was cut by 3 bases, the J end by 6 bases, with 8 bases between.